This record looks at one T cell receptor beta chain sequence and its context. In the source study's methods: For nucleated cells, counts were estimated from reference gene primer amplification. This table comes from immunoSEQ multiplex PCR, and its TCRdb copy is limited to in-frame clones, with some not included. That table supplies the V and J calls and clone size; D and trimming were determined from the DNA. The sample lists 240,000 or so clones, more than 75% occurring once. This entry comes from a study of blood T cell repertoires in COVID-19. Overall study context: Acute-phase and convalescent COVID-19 samples originated in the United States, Italy and Spain.

The V gene end was trimmed by 5 bases and the J gene end by 1 base; junction bases not matched to a gene: 10. The CDR3 extends over 16 amino acids. The germline V gene has CDR1 SEHNR and CDR2 FQNEAQ (reference sequence). The sequenced sample consisted of peripheral blood. This clonotype originated in a woman aged 60 to 75 with active or convalescent COVID-19. V and J are TRBV7-9 and TRBJ2-5; TRBD1 aligns across 7 bases. CDR3 nucleotides: TGTGCCAGCAGCCAGACAGGGTTTAGCCTCCAAGAGACCCAGTACTTC. Encoded protein: CASSQTGFSLQETQYF.